The 14 T cell receptor beta chains presented below share a single source sample, sequenced in a study of cytomegalovirus exposure and HLA in healthy donors (dated 2017 in TCRdb). The library relied on the immunoSEQ multiplex PCR assay. For the multiplex PCR, a mixture combining 60 forward primers for TCR Vbeta segments and 13 reverse primers for TCR Jbeta segments was used. Drawn from immuneACCESS, this table holds only the in-frame rearrangements with V and J called that TCRdb kept. Clones are partly lost; checked studies trace under half to an unresolved V gene and leave the rest unexplained. The sample table lists about 150,000 clones, just over 65% of them with a count of one. The top ten clones comprise 5.5% to 7% of the sample. The sample was PBMCs. These receptors all stem from a woman aged 60-75 years in good health and CMV-seronegative.

The chain has TRBV7-3 and TRBJ2-7, with unresolved D. The CDR3 contains 13 residues. Germline V CDR1 and CDR2: SGHTA, FQGTGA. V lost 0 bases and J 5 bases, leaving 8 bases between the germline ends. The CDR3 is CASSLTPGHEQYF. CDR3 DNA: TGTGCCAGCAGCTTAACGCCTGGGCACGAGCAGTACTTC.

This chain links TRBV9 with TRBJ2-3; TRBD1 is a possible D gene (6 bases). The CDR3 has 16 amino acids. CDR1 is SGDLS and CDR2 is YYNGEE in the germline V gene. The V end was cut by 0 bases, the J end by 0 bases, with 11 bases between. The chain's CDR3 is CASSVAQGISTDTQYF. CDR3 bases: TGTGCCAGCAGCGTAGCACAGGGCATTAGCACAGATACGCAGTATTTT.

The sample holds many counts of this clone. J is TRBJ2-3 and V is TRBV7-9; D possibly corresponds to TRBD2 (6 bases). V lost 5 bases to trimming and J lost 8 bases, with 17 bases between them. From germline, CDR1 is SEHNR and CDR2 FQNEAQ (reference sequence). The CDR3 runs 14 residues. The CDR3 DNA reads TGTGCCAGCAGCCAAGTCGGGGGTTCGAGTACGCAGTATTTT. Amino acids: CASSQVGGSSTQYF.

This clone occurred once. The chain uses TRBV7-9 and TRBJ2-4; TRBD1 agrees at 7 bases. J was trimmed by 8 bases and V by 5 bases; bases with no gene match: 9. CDR1 and CDR2 (germline): SEHNR, FQNEAQ (reference sequence). This CDR3 has 14 residues. DNA of the CDR3: TGTGCCAGCAGCACCAGACAGGGTAAAGACATTCAGTACTTC. It translates to CASSTRQGKDIQYF.

The rearrangement links TRBV28 to TRBJ1-3; 12 bases align to TRBD1. V was pared by 2 bases and J by 8 bases, with 10 bases of the junction left unmatched. Germline-derived CDR1 and CDR2 are MDHEN and SYDVKM. This CDR3 has 17 amino acids. The CDR3 is CASSLVGTGGLRDTIYF. The CDR3 region has the DNA TGTGCCAGCAGTTTAGTCGGGACAGGGGGCTTGAGGGACACCATATATTTT.

This chain connects TRBV5-4 to TRBJ1-2, with D tentatively TRBD1 (6 bases). The CDR3 consists of 15 residues. V was pared by 0 bases and J by 8 bases, with 17 bases between. In germline, CDR1 is SGHNT, CDR2 YYREEE (reference sequence). The CDR3 reads CASSLVSGVIEGYTF. The CDR3 nucleotides are TGTGCCAGCAGCTTGGTGTCAGGGGTTATAGAAGGCTACACCTTC.

The genes are TRBV9 and TRBJ2-3; maybe TRBD2 (6 bases). V was trimmed by 4 bases and J by 6 bases, leaving 18 bases between them. The CDR3 contains 15 residues. Looked up from germline, CDR1 is SGDLS and CDR2 is YYNGEE. CDR3 nucleotides: TGTGCCAGCAGCCTGGAGGGGTGGGCGGGGGATACGCAGTATTTT. Protein: CASSLEGWAGDTQYF.

This rearrangement joins TRBV11-2 to TRBJ2-1; the D is unclear. CDR3 length equals 13 residues. V was cut by 5 bases and J by 1 base, with 6 bases left in between. Germline values: CDR1 SGHAT, CDR2 FQNNGV. CDR3 protein: CASSPLSYNEQFF. The CDR3, as DNA: TGTGCCAGCAGCCCGCTATCCTACAATGAGCAGTTCTTC.

J is TRBJ2-1 and V is TRBV7-2, with a tentative D call TRBD2 (7 bases). CDR3 length equals 15 residues. V lost 5 bases to trimming and J lost 4 bases, with 15 bases between them. Looked up from germline, CDR1 is SGHTA and CDR2 is FQGNSA. Here the CDR3 DNA reads TGTGCCAGCAGCCCCGCGGGGGCTGGATACAATGAGCAGTTCTTC. As protein: CASSPAGAGYNEQFF.

In this sample, this clone turned up a few times. The rearrangement joins TRBV10-2 to TRBJ1-1; 7 bases are a match to TRBD1. Losses at the gene ends were 6 bases for V and 8 bases for J; bases not matched to a gene: 12. The CDR3 runs 14 residues. The germline CDR1 and CDR2 sequences are WSHSY and SAAADI. The CDR3 loop is CASSSMTGIREAFF. Here the CDR3 DNA reads TGCGCCAGCAGCTCGATGACAGGGATCCGCGAAGCTTTCTTT.

The V and J genes are TRBV19 and TRBJ1-2; TRBD1 might be the D (5 bases). The V end was cut by 3 bases, the J end by 7 bases, with 12 bases between. Germline V gene data show CDR1 as LNHDA and CDR2 as SQIVND (reference sequence). The CDR3 contains 13 residues. The CDR3 DNA reads TGTGCCAGTAGTATCGACAGAGGCGGTGGCTACACCTTC. Its protein is CASSIDRGGGYTF.

CDR3 in amino acids: CASTGTGTGFEQYF. DNA for the CDR3: TGTGCCAGCACCGGTACCGGGACAGGCTTCGAGCAGTACTTC. The genes are TRBV7-2 and TRBJ2-7; 8 positions match TRBD1. J gave up 6 bases and V 7 bases, and 11 bases lay outside the gene matches. The germline CDR1 and CDR2 sequences are SGHTA and FQGNSA. This CDR3 is built from 14 residues.

This chain connects TRBV10-3 to TRBJ1-2; TRBD1 might be the D (6 bases). The CDR3 has 13 residues. Germline V CDR1 and CDR2: ENHRY, SYGVKD. The V gene lost 4 bases and the J gene lost 11 bases, with 17 bases spanning the gap. The CDR3 DNA follows: TGTGCCATCAGTGTCGACAGGTCCAATCCGTACACCTTC. Protein sequence: CAISVDRSNPYTF.

As regards this clone: This sample includes further DNA sequences coding for the same CDR3. The CDR3 spells CASSAMTNTGELFF. CDR3 nucleotide sequence: TGTGCCAGTAGTGCTATGACTAACACCGGGGAGCTGTTTTTT. The chain uses TRBV19 and TRBJ2-2, with unresolved D. CDR1 is LNHDA, CDR2 SQIVND, per germline (reference sequence). The CDR3 runs 14 residues. Deletions cut 5 bases from V and 2 bases from J, with 9 bases between. The variable domain in full, completed from reference TRBV19 and TRBJ2-2, reads DGGITQSPKYLFRKEGQNVTLSCEQNLNHDAMYWYRQDPGQGLRLIYYSQIVNDFQKGDIAEGYSVSREKKESFPLTVTSAQKNPTAFYLCASSAMTNTGELFFGEGSRLTVL.